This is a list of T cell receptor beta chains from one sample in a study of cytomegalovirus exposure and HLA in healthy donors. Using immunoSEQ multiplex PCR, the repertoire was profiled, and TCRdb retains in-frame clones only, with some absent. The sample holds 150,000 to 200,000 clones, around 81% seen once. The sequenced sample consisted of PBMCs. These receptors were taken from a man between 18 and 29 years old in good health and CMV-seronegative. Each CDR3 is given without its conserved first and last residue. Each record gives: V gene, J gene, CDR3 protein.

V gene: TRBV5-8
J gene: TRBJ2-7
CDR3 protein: ASSFGRAVPYEQY

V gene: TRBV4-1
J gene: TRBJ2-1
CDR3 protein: ASSQEPGEARGEQF

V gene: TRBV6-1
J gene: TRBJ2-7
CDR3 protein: ASSEITGGLRWSSGTRDEQY

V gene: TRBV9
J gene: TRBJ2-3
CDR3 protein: ASSLLAADTQY

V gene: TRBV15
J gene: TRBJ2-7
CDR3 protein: ATSRDVGGAYEQY

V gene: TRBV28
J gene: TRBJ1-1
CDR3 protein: ASSLLGDSQGTEAF

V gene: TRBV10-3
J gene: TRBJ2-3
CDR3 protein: AISIRTGGRTDTQY

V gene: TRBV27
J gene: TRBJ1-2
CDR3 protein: ASSPRQGLGYGYT

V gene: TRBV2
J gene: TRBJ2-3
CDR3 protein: ASSNSYTDTQY

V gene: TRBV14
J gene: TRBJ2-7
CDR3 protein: ASSRGYEQY